This T cell receptor (beta chain) was recorded in a study of blood T cells in healthy people across ages. Study-level background: Capture by template switching was about one barcoded beta molecule per two T cells.

Per sample, no less than 5.5 micrograms of total RNA were extracted. Germline lookup yields CDR1 SQVTM and CDR2 ANQGSEA. This CDR3 region has 16 residues. This clonotype has more than one count but fewer than ten. A second PCR of 7 to 11 cycles used a sample-barcoded 5' primer and a J-beta primer mix. TCRdb reprocessed the 5' RACE reads with MiXCR, giving one entry per CDR3 protein. The data contain more than 500,000 distinct CDR3 sequences, around 27% of them singletons. A further study also used this sample, focusing on T cells of mothers and their children. That source notes: No persistent microchimeric T cell clones were detected.

The genes are TRBV29-1 and TRBJ2-5; TRBD2 agrees at 9 bases. The last part of the DNA fits TRBJ2-1 better; the J call may be wrong. Material for sequencing was blood. This receptor was taken from a boy between 2 and 10 years old in good health. CDR3 sequence (DNA): TGCAGCGTTGGGGGAATAGCGGGGGAGCTATACAATGAGCAGTTCTTC. Translation gives CSVGGIAGELYNEQFF.